Below are 7 T cell receptor beta chains sequenced from a single sample in a study of vaccination effects on CD4 cells after COVID-19. Assay used: immunoSEQ multiplex PCR; TCRdb lists only in-frame clones, some missing. The sample consists of tens of thousands of clones, 75% to 85% of them appearing once. These TCRs' antigens remain unknown. After expansion with viral peptide pools in the ViraFEST assay, antigen-specific CD4+ T cells were sequenced. CD4+ T cells were isolated after around 9 days of culture. From March to December 2020, the person had a SARS-CoV-2 infection that was confirmed by PCR. The sample consisted of CD4+ T cells from PBMCs cultured with a peptide pool, taken before COVID-19 vaccination. These receptors all stem from a human donor who had a prior SARS-CoV-2 infection.

The chain is built from TRBV6-6 and TRBJ2-5; D is uncertain. This CDR3 comprises 11 residues. Germline loops: CDR1 MNHNY, CDR2 SVGAGI (reference sequence). Trimming stripped 6 bases from V and 1 base from J, with 3 bases between. The CDR3 coding sequence is TGTGCCAGCAGCCCCCAAGAGACCCAGTACTTC. Translating gives CASSPQETQYF.

The rearrangement uses TRBV7-2 and TRBJ2-1; the match to TRBD2 covers 7 bases. The trim removed 0 bases at V and 4 bases at J, leaving 0 bases unmatched. Germline V CDR1 and CDR2: SGHTA, FQGNSA. This CDR3 has 14 residues. CDR3 sequence reads: CASSLAGGYNEQFF. CDR3 nucleotides: TGTGCCAGCAGCTTAGCGGGGGGGTACAATGAGCAGTTCTTC. Looking up the rest from reference TRBV7-2 and TRBJ2-1 gives the full variable domain: GAGVSQSPSNKVTEKGKDVELRCDPISGHTALYWYRQSLGQGLEFLIYFQGNSAPDKSGLPSDRFSAERTGGSVSTLTIQRTQQEDSAVYLCASSLAGGYNEQFFGPGTRLTVL.

The chain uses TRBV14 and TRBJ2-1; 10 positions match TRBD2. This CDR3 comprises 14 residues. CDR1 is SGHDN, CDR2 FVKESK, per germline. V dropped 2 bases and J dropped 6; count of bases not matched to a gene: 1. CDR3 sequence reads: CASSQSSGSNEQFF. CDR3 DNA: TGTGCCAGCAGCCAATCTAGCGGGAGCAATGAGCAGTTCTTC.

The chain combines TRBV7-2 with TRBJ1-2, with a weak D call TRBD1 (6 bases). Trimming cost V 5 bases and J 0 bases, with 16 bases left between them. Germline loops: CDR1 SGHTA, CDR2 FQGNSA. This CDR3 contains 16 residues. This chain's CDR3 is CASSVTGPSTNYGYTF. The DNA of the CDR3 is TGTGCCAGCAGCGTTACAGGGCCCTCAACTAACTATGGCTACACCTTC.

CDR3 coding DNA: TGTGCCAGCAGTGTGGAGTCAGGGGGCGCCTACGAGCAGTACTTC. The encoded protein is CASSVESGGAYEQYF. This chain connects TRBV2 to TRBJ2-7, with TRBD1 matching 8 bases. The ends lost 4 bases at V and 2 bases at J; junction bases unmatched: 7. Germline CDR1 is SNHLY and CDR2 is FYNNEI. CDR3 length: 15 residues.

Notes on this clone: At the DNA level, this CDR3 is encoded by other sequences in the same sample as well. This chain links TRBV7-2 with TRBJ2-5, with 9 nucleotides matching TRBD2. With V trimmed by 5 bases and J by 3 bases, 1 base remained unmatched. CDR3 length: 13 amino acids. The V gene's germline CDR1 is SGHTA and CDR2 FQGNSA. CDR3 bases: TGTGCCAGCAGCCGCGGGGGGGAAGAGACCCAGTACTTC. It yields the protein CASSRGGEETQYF.

This clone was counted only a few times. The rearrangement joins TRBV2 to TRBJ1-6; TRBD1 is a possible D gene (5 bases). V was clipped by 6 bases and J by 3 bases, with 9 bases between them. CDR1 is SNHLY, CDR2 FYNNEI, per germline. This CDR3 is 14 amino acids long. The DNA of the CDR3 is TGTGCCAGCAGCTTACAGGTCTATAATTCACCCCTCCACTTT. This encodes CASSLQVYNSPLHF.